This T cell receptor beta chain was profiled in a study of shared clonotypes between healthy human individuals. Assay used: immunoSEQ multiplex PCR; TCRdb lists only in-frame clones, some missing. The sample holds about 1.4 million clones, around 97% seen once. Investigators divided CD4+ cells into CD45RA+ naive and CD45RA-negative memory subsets. The ends were cut back, 1 base at V and 1 base at J, with 8 bases in the middle. Germline CDR1 and CDR2: MNHNS and SASEGT. The CDR3 runs 14 residues. Specimen: naive CD4+ T cells sorted from blood. The subset was: CD45RA+ positively selected. This receptor was taken from a man in his thirties or forties in good health. V and J are TRBV6-1 and TRBJ2-7, with TRBD2 as a possible D gene (5 bases). As DNA, the CDR3 is TGTGCCAGCAGTGAAGGAGGGAAATCCTACGAGCAGTACTTC. Protein: CASSEGGKSYEQYF.